The rows below give T cell receptor beta chains drawn from one sample of a study of T cell responses to AZD1222 COVID-19 vaccine. Generated by immunoSEQ multiplex PCR, the TCRdb table keeps only in-frame clones and is missing some. The sample yields over 130,000 clones, around nine tenths seen once. Here the sequenced sample was peripheral blood, taken 28 days after the second AZD1222 dose. These receptors all stem from an adult who received the AZD1222 COVID-19 vaccine. CDR3s include the opening cysteine and the closing phenylalanine or tryptophan.

j_gene | len | v_gene | CDR3aa
TRBJ1-3 | 14 | TRBV27 | CASSLSRVGNTIYF
TRBJ2-3 | 19 | TRBV5-1 | CASSSKDWMWDVAGNTQYF
TRBJ2-1 | 13 | TRBV29-1 | CSVEYKREYEQFF
TRBJ2-1 | 15 | TRBV27 | CASSVVGNSYNEQFF
TRBJ1-1 | 13 | TRBV5-5 | CASSLTGTAEAFF
TRBJ2-5 | 14 | TRBV29-1 | CSVEAQGVIQTQYF
TRBJ1-1 | 16 | TRBV11-2 | CASSSTFWPGNTEAFF
TRBJ2-5 | 14 | TRBV7-9 | CASSLVLAKETQYF
TRBJ1-1 | 14 | TRBV4-2 | CASSTPGQGGEAFF
TRBJ2-5 | 17 | TRBV7-4 | CASTVGNWTGTKETQYF
TRBJ2-3 | 12 | TRBV11-2 | CASSLHPDTQYF
TRBJ1-1 | 14 | TRBV11-2 | CASSYYRGSTEAFF
TRBJ1-6 | 16 | TRBV27 | CASSPIFGGLGTPLHF
TRBJ1-1 | 14 | TRBV5-1 | CASSSRAGGNEAFF
TRBJ2-3 | 12 | TRBV30 | CAWSVSGHTQYF
TRBJ2-3 | 18 | TRBV30 | CAWSVQTLAGGSADTQYF
TRBJ1-4 | 13 | TRBV12-3/TRBV12-4 | CASSFPGGRKLFF
TRBJ2-3 | 14 | TRBV9 | CASSVGVPPDTQYF
TRBJ2-3 | 15 | TRBV5-1 | CASSPGGGGTDTQYF
TRBJ1-5 | 14 | TRBV6-5 | CASRGTGDRQPQHF
TRBJ1-6 | 17 | TRBV28 | CASSPGTADVGRSPLHF
TRBJ2-7 | 13 | TRBV27 | CASSSGQGYEQYF
TRBJ2-1 | 16 | TRBV24-1 | CATSDAPGTGHNEQFF
TRBJ2-3 | 16 | TRBV19 | CASSSGRPRGTDTQYF
TRBJ1-4 | 14 | TRBV19 | CASGKGQGFEKLFF
TRBJ2-1 | 12 | TRBV2 | CASRPREDEQFF
TRBJ2-7 | 14 | TRBV4-1 | CASSQATSFGEQYF
TRBJ2-2 | 16 | TRBV5-1 | CASSLTSGSTVGELFF
TRBJ2-2 | 14 | TRBV5-5 | CASSPTGLAGELFF